These 6 T cell receptor beta chains originate from one sample sequenced in a study of T-cell reconstitution after alpha-beta-depleted transplantation in children. Unique molecular identifiers were built into the TCRbeta library. Via MiXCR, TCRdb re-called the PCR reads, giving one row per CDR3 protein. The sample yields some 530,000 distinct CDR3 sequences, around 13% seen once. The sample in question was PBMCs from the stem cell graft donor, obtained from the stem cell graft. The receptors come from a human donor who donated a stem cell graft to a child with combined immunodeficiency.

This clonotype was counted between two and nine times. J is TRBJ2-5 and V is TRBV5-1; TRBD2 agrees at 10 bases. The CDR3 is made up of 14 amino acids. Germline CDR1 is SGHRS and CDR2 is YFSETQ. V was pared by 7 bases and J by 2 bases, with 5 bases of the junction left unmatched. Here the CDR3 DNA reads TGCGCCAGCGGGCTAGCGGGGGATCAAGAGACCCAGTACTTC. Its protein product is CASGLAGDQETQYF.

In regard to this clonotype: This may be a read error: a much more frequent sequence differs by one nucleotide. Likely a read error: the CDR3 ends without its conserved phenylalanine or tryptophan. The V gene is TRBV4-3, the J gene TRBJ1-2; unclear D gene. Germline V gene sequence: CDR1 LGHNA, CDR2 YSLEER. CDR3 length equals 13 residues. Deletions cut 1 base from V and 6 bases from J, with 9 bases between. The CDR3 protein is CASSQAAEHGYTS. The DNA of the CDR3 is TGCGCCAGCAGCCAAGCGGCGGAACATGGCTACACCTCC.

This clonotype was seen many times. The J gene is TRBJ1-2, the V gene TRBV20-1; tentatively, D is TRBD1 (5 bases). Deletions cut 5 bases from V and 1 base from J, with 11 bases between. Germline V gives CDR1 DFQATT, CDR2 SNEGSKA (reference sequence). The CDR3 consists of 13 residues. The CDR3 DNA follows: TGCAGTGCTTCCGGGACGTTTAACTATGGCTACACCTTC. This translates into CSASGTFNYGYTF.

This clonotype turned up a few times. CDR3 nucleotide sequence: TGTGCCAGCAAATCGGGGGCCAACGTCCTGACTTTC. Residues: CASKSGANVLTF. The J gene is TRBJ2-6, the V gene TRBV12-3 or TRBV12-4; D not certain. V was cut by 7 bases and J by 4 bases, with 5 bases left in between. The CDR3 sequence is 12 residues long.

The CDR3 reads CASSFRGTGQNEQFF. CDR3 sequence (DNA): TGTGCCAGCAGCTTCCGGGGGACAGGGCAGAATGAGCAGTTCTTC. This chain joins TRBV5-5 and TRBJ2-1; 9 bases line up with TRBD1. CDR1 SGHKS and CDR2 YYEKEE come from the germline V gene (reference sequence). CDR3 length: 15 residues. J lost 7 bases, V lost 2 bases, and 7 bases had no gene match.

A few counts support this clonotype. The V and J genes are TRBV4-2 and TRBJ2-3, with no clear D. This CDR3 is 18 amino acids long. Per the germline V gene, CDR1 is LGHNA and CDR2 is YNFKEQ. Trimming took off 0 bases at V and 0 bases at J, with 16 bases between the two ends. This CDR3 is CASSQEGDPGYSTDTQYF. In nucleotides, the CDR3 is TGTGCCAGCAGCCAAGAAGGTGATCCGGGCTATAGCACAGATACGCAGTATTTT.